This entry lists 29 T cell receptor beta chains sequenced from one sample in a study of blood T cell repertoires in COVID-19 (dated by TCRdb to 2020 to 2021). Receptors were amplified or captured by the immunoSEQ multiplex PCR assay. The source is immuneACCESS, and TCRdb retained only in-frame sequences with V and J called. Part of the clones is not carried over; for the studies checked, unresolved V genes explain less than half of this, and the remainder is unexplained. This sample is represented by around 210,000 clones; 70% to 85% of them were singletons. The top ten clones comprise roughly 13% of the sample. Sequenced material: peripheral blood. The receptor set was obtained from a human donor in a cohort sampled during active COVID-19.

The chain joins TRBV6-6 to TRBJ1-5; a possible D gene is TRBD1 (5 bases). The V gene's germline CDR1 is MNHNY and CDR2 SVGAGI (reference sequence). This CDR3 region has 16 residues. The V gene lost 0 bases and the J gene lost 3 bases, with 12 bases spanning the gap. CDR3 region: CASSYSPGWINQPQHF. The CDR3 nucleotides are TGTGCCAGCAGTTACTCTCCAGGGTGGATCAATCAGCCCCAGCATTTT.

CDR3 bases: TGTGCCAGCAGTCCTGGGGGGCTAGCGGGGGATACGCAGTATTTT. It translates to CASSPGGLAGDTQYF. This sequence joins TRBV28 and TRBJ2-3; 9 bases align to TRBD2. The CDR3 length is 15 residues. In germline, CDR1 is MDHEN, CDR2 SYDVKM. The J segment lost 6 bases and the V segment lost 5 bases, leaving 9 bases of the junction unmatched.

The rearrangement uses TRBV28 and TRBJ1-5, with D possibly matching TRBD1 (6 bases). Trimming pared 6 bases from V and 0 bases from J, leaving 15 bases between. The length of the CDR3 is 16 residues. Germline-derived CDR1 and CDR2 are MDHEN and SYDVKM. CDR3 DNA sequence: TGTGCCAGCAGCTTAAGTGGACAGTATAGCAATCAGCCCCAGCATTTT. It is translated as CASSLSGQYSNQPQHF. The variable domain in full, completed from reference TRBV28 and TRBJ1-5, reads DVKVTQSSRYLVKRTGEKVFLECVQDMDHENMFWYRQDPGLGLRLIYFSYDVKMKEKGDIPEGYSVSREKKERFSLILESASTNQTSMYLCASSLSGQYSNQPQHFGDGTRLSIL.

The genes are TRBV7-2 and TRBJ1-1, with D unclear. V lost 5 bases and J lost 4, with 17 bases in between. Germline V gives CDR1 SGHTA, CDR2 FQGNSA. The CDR3 contains 15 residues. The CDR3 spells CASSPRRVEVTEAFF. The CDR3 DNA reads TGTGCCAGCAGCCCCAGACGGGTAGAAGTCACTGAAGCTTTCTTT.

The J gene is TRBJ2-3, the V gene TRBV12-3 or TRBV12-4; perhaps TRBD2 as D (5 bases). This CDR3 is built from 12 residues. V lost 4 bases to trimming and J lost 8 bases, with 10 bases between them. In DNA form, the CDR3 reads TGTGCCAGCAGTTCGTCCGCGGGTACGCAGTATTTT. Translation gives CASSSSAGTQYF.

As regards this clone: Other DNA sequences in the sample encode the same CDR3. The CDR3: CASSFGQGSYNEQFF. DNA of the CDR3: TGCGCCAGCAGCTTCGGACAGGGGTCCTACAATGAGCAGTTCTTC. The chain recombines TRBV5-1 with TRBJ2-1; 9 bases match TRBD1. Unmatched junction bases numbered 1, after V lost 2 bases and J lost 1 base. The CDR3 extends over 15 amino acids. From germline, CDR1 is SGHRS and CDR2 YFSETQ.

This clone was detected only a few times. The chain is built from TRBV5-1 and TRBJ2-7; D is possibly TRBD2 (5 bases). This CDR3 comprises 13 residues. Trimming shortened V by 3 bases and J by 5 bases, and 12 bases separated the two germline ends. CDR1 and CDR2 (germline): SGHRS, YFSETQ. CDR3: CASSYRGNDEQYF. The CDR3 DNA sequence: TGCGCCAGCAGCTATCGGGGAAACGACGAGCAGTACTTC.

The gene calls are TRBV5-4 and TRBJ2-3, with D perhaps TRBD1 (6 bases). This CDR3 has 13 amino acids. Per germline, CDR1 SGHNT and CDR2 YYREEE (reference sequence). Trimming removed 6 bases from V and 0 bases from J, with 8 bases in between. The CDR3 reads CASTDRSTDTQYF. CDR3 sequence (DNA): TGTGCCAGCACCGACAGGAGCACAGATACGCAGTATTTT.

The rearrangement links TRBV2 to TRBJ2-7; no clear D gene. Trimming removed 2 bases at V and 3 bases at J, with 8 bases between. This CDR3 spans 13 amino acids. Germline V gene lookup returns CDR1 SNHLY and CDR2 FYNNEI. CDR3 loop: CASSEQAYYEQYF. For the CDR3, the DNA is TGTGCCAGCAGTGAACAGGCTTACTACGAGCAGTACTTC.

This chain uses TRBV5-5 with TRBJ2-7; TRBD1 is a possible D gene (5 bases). Germline V gene sequence: CDR1 SGHKS, CDR2 YYEKEE (reference sequence). V gave up 2 bases and J gave up 1 base, with 10 bases separating them. The CDR3 is 14 amino acids. CDR3 in amino acids: CASSFRSGSYEQYF. In DNA, the CDR3 is TGTGCCAGCAGCTTCAGGTCAGGGTCCTACGAGCAGTACTTC.

This chain joins TRBV5-8 and TRBJ1-5, with TRBD1 matching over 8 bases. Germline CDR1 SGHTS, CDR2 YDEGEE. V was pared by 4 bases and J by 2 bases, with 11 bases of the junction left unmatched. This CDR3 is built from 17 residues. The CDR3 here is CASSSAGGVWGNQPQHF. The DNA of the CDR3 is TGTGCCAGCAGCAGTGCAGGGGGCGTGTGGGGCAATCAGCCCCAGCATTTT.

The J gene is TRBJ2-7, the V gene TRBV25-1, with 7 bases that match TRBD2. Unmatched junction bases numbered 12, after V lost 4 bases and J lost 6 bases. The V gene's germline CDR1 is MGHDK and CDR2 SYGVNS. The CDR3 is 15 amino acids. The chain's CDR3 is CASSAMAGAPLEQYF. In DNA form, the CDR3 reads TGTGCCAGCAGTGCCATGGCGGGAGCCCCCCTCGAGCAGTACTTC.

The genes are TRBV5-1 and TRBJ2-2; 13 bases align to TRBD2. Per germline, CDR1 SGHRS and CDR2 YFSETQ. Trimming at V came to 0 bases and at J to 7 bases, leaving 3 bases not matched to a gene. This CDR3 comprises 16 residues. The CDR3 spells CASSLGTSGSNGELFF. CDR3 sequence (DNA): TGCGCCAGCAGCTTGGGGACTAGCGGGAGTAACGGGGAGCTGTTTTTT. The whole variable domain, filled in from reference TRBV5-1 and TRBJ2-2, reads KAGVTQTPRYLIKTRGQQVTLSCSPISGHRSVSWYQQTPGQGLQFLFEYFSETQRNKGNFPGRFSGRQFSNSRSEMNVSTLELGDSALYLCASSLGTSGSNGELFFGEGSRLTVL.

This rearrangement joins TRBV24-1 to TRBJ1-2; TRBD1 matches 8 bases. This CDR3 comprises 14 residues. Germline V lookup: CDR1 KGHDR, CDR2 SFDVKD. Losses at the gene ends were 4 bases for V and 8 bases for J; bases not matched to a gene: 8. The DNA of the CDR3 is TGTGCCACCAGTGAACCCGACAGGGGTAAGGGCTACACCTTC. It is translated as CATSEPDRGKGYTF.

The chain employs TRBV5-1 and TRBJ1-2, with 8 positions matching TRBD1. V shed 4 bases, J shed 5 bases, and the junction held 10 bases outside the gene matches. The CDR3 is made up of 15 amino acids. Germline V gene sequence: CDR1 SGHRS, CDR2 YFSETQ. CDR3: CASSPPLTGGYGYTF. DNA for the CDR3: TGCGCCAGCAGCCCACCACTTACAGGGGGGTATGGCTACACCTTC.

CDR3 DNA sequence: TGTGCCAGCAGCCAGTCCGGGACCGGGGGTCAAGAGACCCAGTACTTC. Translating gives CASSQSGTGGQETQYF. The gene calls are TRBV3-1 (or the pseudogene TRBV3-2) and TRBJ2-5; D is possibly TRBD2 (6 bases). Germline CDR1 is LGHDT and CDR2 is YNNKEL (reference sequence). Trimming took 3 bases from V and 2 from J, leaving 16 bases between them. This CDR3 region has 16 residues.

The chain recombines TRBV6-1 with TRBJ1-5; TRBD1 matches 7 bases. This CDR3 spans 15 amino acids. The germline CDR1 and CDR2 sequences are MNHNS and SASEGT. V lost 1 base to trimming and J lost 2 bases; unmatched junction nucleotides: 2. The CDR3 loop is CASSEGQGRNQPQHF. CDR3 sequence (DNA): TGTGCCAGCAGTGAAGGACAGGGCCGCAATCAGCCCCAGCATTTT.

This chain connects TRBV5-1 to TRBJ2-1; 10 bases map to TRBD2. The length of the CDR3 is 15 residues. The germline V gene has CDR1 SGHRS and CDR2 YFSETQ. The ends lost 4 bases at V and 4 bases at J; junction bases unmatched: 5. The CDR3 DNA reads as TGCGCCAGCAGCCGAGGACTAGCGGAATACAATGAGCAGTTCTTC. The encoded protein is CASSRGLAEYNEQFF.

The chain couples TRBV10-1 to TRBJ1-6; D unclear. Trimming cost V 2 bases and J 9 bases, with 11 bases left between them. CDR3 length: 14 amino acids. Germline loops: CDR1 WNHNN, CDR2 SYGVQD (reference sequence). For the CDR3, the DNA is TGCGCCAGCAGTGAGGATTTAGTCGGTTCACCCCTCCACTTT. This gives the protein CASSEDLVGSPLHF.

The gene calls are TRBV5-1 and TRBJ2-7, with 10 bases fitting TRBD2. Germline lookup yields CDR1 SGHRS and CDR2 YFSETQ. Losses at the gene ends were 0 bases for V and 3 bases for J; bases not matched to a gene: 3. CDR3 size: 15 residues. CDR3 nucleotides: TGCGCCAGCAGCTTGGGGACTAGCGGATACTACGAGCAGTACTTC. Protein sequence: CASSLGTSGYYEQYF.

The chain has TRBV6-5 and TRBJ2-7; possible D gene TRBD1, 6 bases. V shed 9 bases and J shed 7 bases, with 19 bases lying between them. This CDR3 has 13 residues. The germline V gene encodes CDR1 MNHEY and CDR2 SVGAGI. CDR3 DNA: TGTGCCAGTGGGACAAGGAGAATGTGGGAGCAGTACTTC. It encodes CASGTRRMWEQYF.

J is TRBJ1-5 and V is TRBV5-8, with D perhaps TRBD1 (5 bases). The germline gives CDR1 SGHTS, CDR2 YDEGEE. Trimming took 1 base from V and 7 from J, leaving 9 bases between them. The CDR3 length is 13 residues. Here the CDR3 DNA reads TGTGCCAGCAGCTTGTTAGGGGCCCAGCCCCAGCATTTT. Amino acid sequence: CASSLLGAQPQHF.

V is TRBV6-5 and J is TRBJ1-2, with D possibly matching TRBD1 (5 bases). Per the germline V gene, CDR1 is MNHEY and CDR2 is SVGAGI. The V end lost 2 bases, the J end lost 4 bases, and 17 bases lay between the germline ends. This CDR3 spans 16 amino acids. DNA of the CDR3: TGTGCCAGCAGTTACATTGGGGCCACAAGTTTCTATGGCTACACCTTC. This sequence encodes CASSYIGATSFYGYTF.

V and J are TRBV5-1 and TRBJ2-5, with TRBD2 as a possible D gene (6 bases). CDR1 is SGHRS and CDR2 is YFSETQ in the germline V gene. The CDR3 has 14 amino acids. V lost 1 base to trimming and J lost 5 bases, with 12 bases between them. CDR3 coding DNA: TGCGCCAGCAGCTTGAAGGGAGGACTTGAGACCCAGTACTTC. Its translation: CASSLKGGLETQYF.

The gene calls are TRBV9 and TRBJ1-2, with D possibly TRBD1 on 5 matching bases. The germline gives CDR1 SGDLS, CDR2 YYNGEE. V lost 0 bases and J lost 6, with 15 bases in between. This CDR3 is built from 15 residues. Here the CDR3 DNA reads TGTGCCAGCAGCGTAGGGTGGGGCAGGGATGATGGCTACACCTTC. Encoded protein: CASSVGWGRDDGYTF.

V gene TRBV27 combines with J gene TRBJ1-1, with a weak D call TRBD1 (6 bases). The CDR3 has 20 residues. CDR1 is MNHEY and CDR2 is SMNVEV in the germline V gene (reference sequence). With 7 bases removed from V and 6 bases from J, the gap between germline ends came to 36 bases. CDR3 DNA: TGTGCCAGCACCAGCCGTGGGGGCCCTTCGCGGTCTAACGAGAAATCTGAAGCTTTCTTT. It yields the protein CASTSRGGPSRSNEKSEAFF.

The chain carries TRBV5-6 and TRBJ2-3; D unclear. Trimming cost V 0 bases and J 6 bases, with 2 bases left between them. CDR3 length: 11 amino acids. Per the germline V gene, CDR1 is SGHDT and CDR2 is YYEEEE. The CDR3 sequence is CASSLADTQYF. The CDR3 DNA sequence: TGTGCCAGCAGCTTGGCGGATACGCAGTATTTT.

V and J are TRBV5-1 and TRBJ2-1; a weak D match, TRBD1 (5 bases). CDR3 size: 18 residues. V gave up 0 bases and J gave up 0 bases, with 16 bases separating them. Germline assignment: CDR1 SGHRS and CDR2 YFSETQ. The CDR3 sequence is CASSLEWGQASSYNEQFF. CDR3 sequence (DNA): TGCGCCAGCAGCTTGGAGTGGGGCCAGGCGAGCTCCTACAATGAGCAGTTCTTC.

The V and J genes are TRBV6-5 and TRBJ1-3; 8 nucleotides match TRBD1. Trimming took 6 bases from V and 0 from J; bases not matched to a gene: 4. The CDR3 contains 15 residues. Germline V gives CDR1 MNHEY, CDR2 SVGAGI. The CDR3 region is CASRSTGGSGNTIYF. The CDR3 DNA is TGTGCCAGCAGGTCCACAGGGGGCTCTGGAAACACCATATATTTT.